The 7 T cell receptor beta chains below all came from one sample that was sequenced in a study of regulatory T cells in long-lasting Graves disease (dated by TCRdb to 2020 to 2023). Library prep was done by multiplex PCR. These reads were obtained on an Illumina HiSeq 4000. To build TCR beta libraries, CDR3 regions were amplified by Arm-PCR using iRepertoire HTBI primers. The public reads were run again by TCRdb, first through fastp at Q25 and then through MiXCR, and only productive beta chains were kept. Rows are unified per CDR3 protein, each entry keeping the most common DNA and genes. A total of a few hundred thousand distinct CDR3 sequences appear in this sample, around 23% of them only once. About 13% of the sample is held by the ten biggest clonotypes. Explained via the paper, the time point label denotes: persistent/refractory GD, antithyroid drugs over 5 years with positive TRAb. For both TCR sequencing and RNA sequencing, RNA was extracted from PBMCs in TRIzol.

Sequencing used peripheral blood mononuclear cells (PBMCs), obtained when the disease was refractory, from a patient treated with antithyroid drugs. These receptors originate from a female donor with Graves disease.

This clonotype was observed a few times. A junction boundary mismatches the germline segment, possibly from a read error. CDR3 region: CASSQAGGDTEAFF. Written as DNA, the CDR3 is TGCGCCAGCAGCCAAGCGGGTGGGGACACTGAAGCTTTCTTT. The chain joins TRBV3-1 to TRBJ1-1; D remains unclear. Germline values: CDR1 LGHDT, CDR2 YNNKEL (reference sequence). The CDR3 has 14 amino acids.

The chain uses TRBV6-5 and TRBJ2-2; perhaps TRBD2 as D (6 bases). The CDR3 contains 16 residues. The germline gives CDR1 MNHEY, CDR2 SVGAGI. V lost 2 bases and J lost 4, with 14 bases in between. In DNA form, the CDR3 reads TGTGCCAGCAGTTACGCTAGCGATGGAGGCACCGGGGAGCTGTTTTTT. Its protein is CASSYASDGGTGELFF.

About this clonotype: A much larger clone lies one base from this, so it may be a read error. The V call is TRBV28, the J call TRBJ2-5; 7 bases map to TRBD1. The CDR3 runs 14 residues. Trimming at V came to 3 bases and at J to 7 bases, leaving 8 bases not matched to a gene. In germline, CDR1 is MDHEN, CDR2 SYDVKM. The CDR3 is CASSFFDRVGTQYF. The CDR3 DNA is TGTGCCAGCAGTTTCTTTGACAGGGTGGGGACCCAGTACTTC. The full variable domain, in which reference TRBV28 and TRBJ2-5 provide the parts outside the CDR3, is DVKVTQSSRYLVKRTGEKVFLECVQDMDHENMFWYRQDPGLGLRLIYFSYDVKMKEKGDIPEGYSVSREKKERFSLILESASTNQTSMYLCASSFFDRVGTQYFGPGTRLLVL.

This clonotype came up once. A much bigger clone sits one base away, suggesting this may be a read error. V and J are TRBV13 and TRBJ2-5, with D unclear. V lost 4 bases, J lost 5 bases, and 8 bases lay in between. Germline loops: CDR1 PRHDT, CDR2 FYEKMQ (reference sequence). The length of the CDR3 is 12 residues. The CDR3 DNA is TGTGCCAGCAGCTCGGATGAGGAGACCCAGTACTTC. It codes for CASSSDEETQYF.

This clonotype was counted at least ten times. J is TRBJ2-7 and V is TRBV28; D unclear. V was trimmed by 2 bases and J by 2 bases, leaving 7 bases between them. CDR3 length equals 13 residues. CDR1 is MDHEN and CDR2 is SYDVKM in the germline V gene. The CDR3 here is CASSLRSPYEQYF. Here the CDR3 DNA reads TGTGCCAGCAGTTTAAGGAGCCCCTACGAGCAGTACTTC.

In its sample, this clonotype was seen a few times. Mismatch with germline at one junction end may stem from a read error. The J gene is TRBJ2-7, the V gene TRBV27; TRBD2 aligns across 9 bases. Germline values: CDR1 MNHEY, CDR2 SMNVEV (reference sequence). The CDR3 spans 17 residues. CDR3 region: CAGSLVSPGLAPHEQYF. In DNA form, the CDR3 reads TGTGCCGGCAGTTTAGTTAGTCCGGGACTAGCCCCCCACGAGCAGTACTTC.

This clonotype turned up a few times. This clone may be a read error of a much larger clone one base away. The gene calls are TRBV2 and TRBJ2-7, with a weak D call TRBD2 (6 bases). CDR3 size: 14 residues. Germline V gene data show CDR1 as SNHLY and CDR2 as FYNNEI. Here the CDR3 DNA reads TGTGCCAACAGTGAATCCGTTGGGACTTACGAGCAGTACTTC. The encoded protein is CANSESVGTYEQYF.